These 20 T cell receptor beta chains were all obtained from the same sample, sequenced in a study of breast tumors, draining lymph nodes, adjacent tissues. One entry per CDR3 protein results from TCRdb running MiXCR on the multiplex PCR reads. The sample consists of 200,000 to 300,000 distinct CDR3 sequences, about 33% of them appearing once. Breast cancer patients provided tissue from their axillary draining lymph nodes. Specimen: axillary lymph node tissue. The receptors shown here come from a female donor with breast cancer. Some clones in this sample may be carry-over from other donors' samples.

This clonotype was recorded many times. The V gene is TRBV7-8, the J gene TRBJ1-2, with D perhaps TRBD1 (5 bases). CDR3 length: 13 residues. Germline CDR1 is SGHVS and CDR2 is FQNEAQ. V shed 4 bases and J shed 4 bases, with 10 bases lying between them. CDR3 nucleotide sequence: TGTGCCAGCAGCTCAGACAGCGGCTATGGCTACACCTTC. Translating gives CASSSDSGYGYTF.

With respect to this clonotype: A much larger clone differs by one base, so this may be a read error. The gene calls are TRBV11-1 and TRBJ2-5; D unresolved. Germline V gene lookup returns CDR1 SGHAT and CDR2 FQDESV (reference sequence). The CDR3 is 13 residues long. In DNA form, the CDR3 reads TGTGCCAGCAGCTACGAACTCCAAGCGACCCAGTACTTC. This sequence encodes CASSYELQATQYF.

As to this clonotype: This sequence may be a read error, since a much larger clone differs from it by one base. The chain combines TRBV7-9 with TRBJ2-7; 7 bases align to TRBD1. Per germline, CDR1 SEHNR and CDR2 FQNEAQ (reference sequence). The CDR3 totals 14 residues. The CDR3 nucleotides are TGTGCCAGCAGCCCCCGACAGGGAATGGGGGAGCGGTACTTC. It translates to CASSPRQGMGERYF.

This clonotype has ten or more counts. The V gene is TRBV30, the J gene TRBJ1-2, with a tentative D call TRBD1 (5 bases). V dropped 2 bases and J dropped 9 bases, with 10 bases sitting between them. The CDR3 is 11 residues long. Germline values: CDR1 GTSNPN, CDR2 SVGIG (reference sequence). The CDR3 nucleotides read TGTGCCTGGAGTCCCAGGGATCGCTACACCTTC. Protein product: CAWSPRDRYTF. The variable domain in full, with the rest retrieved from reference TRBV30 and TRBJ1-2, is SQTIHQWPATLVQPVGSPLSLECTVEGTSNPNLYWYRQAAGRGLQLLFYSVGIGQISSEVPQNLSASRPQDRQFILSSKKLLLSDSGFYLCAWSPRDRYTFGSGTRLTVV.

This clonotype was found many times. V and J are TRBV5-1 and TRBJ2-7; 9 bases are a match to TRBD1. The CDR3 extends over 14 amino acids. The V segment lost 2 bases and the J segment 7 bases; nucleotides outside the gene matches: 7. CDR1 is SGHRS and CDR2 is YFSETQ in the germline V gene. Written as DNA, the CDR3 is TGCGCCAGCAGCTTACAGGGGGCCCGGTGGGAGCAGTACTTC. Its translation: CASSLQGARWEQYF.

This clonotype was recorded many times. The V call is TRBV29-1, the J call TRBJ2-7; 12 nucleotides line up with TRBD2. The CDR3 contains 18 residues. Germline values: CDR1 SQVTM, CDR2 ANQGSEA. The V and J ends lost 1 base and 4 bases, in that order; junction bases with no gene match: 14. The CDR3 bases are TGCAGCGTTGAAGTCCTAGCGGGAGGGCCAATAAGATGGTACGAGCAGTACTTC. Residues: CSVEVLAGGPIRWYEQYF.

This clonotype was detected ten times or more. The chain links TRBV6-2 or TRBV6-3 to TRBJ2-7, with 7 bases aligning to TRBD1. This CDR3 has 13 residues. Germline lookup yields CDR1 MNHEY and CDR2 SVGEGT. Trimming took 6 bases from V and 7 from J; bases not matched to a gene: 9. The CDR3 spells CASRRGQAAEQYF. The CDR3, as DNA: TGTGCCAGCAGGCGAGGACAGGCCGCGGAGCAGTACTTC.

This clonotype showed up many times. J is TRBJ2-3 and V is TRBV5-4, with 12 bases fitting TRBD2. Trimming took 4 bases from V and 4 from J; bases not matched to a gene: 13. This CDR3 contains 18 residues. Germline values: CDR1 SGHNT, CDR2 YYREEE (reference sequence). The CDR3 DNA is TGTGCCAGCAGCCTTGGGGCGGCTAGCGGGAGGGTACCAGATACGCAGTATTTT. It yields the protein CASSLGAASGRVPDTQYF.

This clonotype was counted once. The chain couples TRBV20-1 to TRBJ2-2; a possible D gene is TRBD2 (5 bases). With 4 bases removed from V and 8 bases from J, the gap between germline ends came to 17 bases. The CDR3 runs to 14 residues. CDR1 DFQATT and CDR2 SNEGSKA come from the germline V gene (reference sequence). CDR3 amino acids: CSATRTGSSGELFF. The CDR3, as DNA: TGCAGTGCTACCCGGACGGGGAGCTCTGGGGAGCTGTTTTTT.

This clonotype was found many times. The V gene is TRBV6-2 or TRBV6-3, the J gene TRBJ2-5; TRBD1 matches at 8 bases. The germline CDR1 and CDR2 sequences are MNHEY and SVGEGT. CDR3 length equals 14 residues. The ends lost 4 bases at V and 7 bases at J; junction bases unmatched: 8. CDR3 DNA sequence: TGTGCCAGCAGTTCCTCAACAGGGGGAGGGACCCAGTACTTC. Its translation: CASSSSTGGGTQYF.

The chain combines TRBV6-2 or TRBV6-3 with TRBJ1-5; no firm D call. CDR3 length: 15 amino acids. The germline V and J ends were trimmed by 4 bases and 4 bases, with 14 bases remaining between them. Germline CDR1 and CDR2: MNHEY and SVGEGT. The CDR3 here is CASSWSTDQNQPQHF. CDR3 nucleotides: TGTGCCAGCAGTTGGTCAACAGACCAGAATCAGCCCCAGCATTTT.

Notes on this clonotype: A much more abundant neighbour one base away suggests this may be a read error. The chain uses TRBV20-1 and TRBJ2-5; possibly TRBD2 for D (5 bases). Germline values: CDR1 DFQATT, CDR2 SNEGSKA (reference sequence). CDR3 length equals 14 residues. CDR3 residues: CSASPLAGQATQYF. DNA for the CDR3: TGCAGTGCTAGCCCCCTAGCAGGCCAAGCGACCCAGTACTTC.

This clonotype was recorded at least ten times. The gene calls are TRBV6-6 and TRBJ2-3; a weak D match, TRBD1 (5 bases). Germline V gives CDR1 MNHNY, CDR2 SVGAGI (reference sequence). The CDR3 runs to 13 residues. Trimming took 2 bases from V and 4 from J, leaving 7 bases between them. The CDR3 sequence is CASSYRGPDTQYF. The CDR3 DNA follows: TGTGCCAGCAGTTACAGGGGCCCAGATACGCAGTATTTT.

The rearrangement links TRBV19 to TRBJ2-1; 8 bases match TRBD2. Trimming at V came to 3 bases and at J to 3 bases, leaving 4 bases not matched to a gene. Germline CDR1 and CDR2: LNHDA and SQIVND (reference sequence). This CDR3 has 15 amino acids. For the CDR3, the DNA is TGTGCCAGTAGTATCCGGGGGGGGGTCTACAATGAGCAGTTCTTC. Protein sequence: CASSIRGGVYNEQFF.

V is TRBV20-1 and J is TRBJ2-7, with 9 bases that match TRBD1. The CDR3 has 15 residues. CDR1 is DFQATT, CDR2 SNEGSKA, per germline (reference sequence). V lost 3 bases and J lost 1; bases outside the gene matches: 7. CDR3 sequence (DNA): TGCAGTGCTAGTTTAGGGACAGGGTTGTCCTACGAGCAGTACTTC. Residues: CSASLGTGLSYEQYF.

The chain recombines TRBV4-1 with TRBJ2-7; D not certain. This CDR3 region has 17 residues. Trimming pared 0 bases from V and 4 bases from J, leaving 19 bases between. Germline lookup yields CDR1 MGHRA and CDR2 YSYEKL. CDR3 protein: CASSQDPAPERLYEQYF. The CDR3 region has the DNA TGCGCCAGCAGCCAAGATCCGGCCCCAGAGAGACTTTACGAGCAGTACTTC.

Many counts were recorded for this clonotype. The V gene is TRBV6-6, the J gene TRBJ1-5, with D possibly matching TRBD1 (6 bases). V was shortened by 6 bases and J by 2 bases, with 14 bases between the two germline ends. The germline V gene has CDR1 MNHNY and CDR2 SVGAGI (reference sequence). This CDR3 comprises 15 residues. CDR3 in DNA: TGTGCCAGCAGACCAAGGGGGACCCGCAATCAGCCCCAGCATTTT. Protein product: CASRPRGTRNQPQHF.

This clonotype appeared many times. The chain links TRBV7-2 to TRBJ1-2; D remains unclear. V was shortened by 1 base and J by 3 bases, with 12 bases between the two germline ends. Germline lookup yields CDR1 SGHTA and CDR2 FQGNSA. CDR3 length: 15 residues. The CDR3 here is CASSLEFGGDYGYTF. The CDR3 nucleotides are TGTGCCAGCAGCTTAGAGTTCGGCGGGGACTATGGCTACACCTTC.

This clonotype was counted at least ten times. The V gene is TRBV6-1, the J gene TRBJ2-6; D possibly corresponds to TRBD2 (6 bases). V was cut by 2 bases and J by 2 bases, with 10 bases left in between. The CDR3 runs to 16 residues. Germline CDR1 reads MNHNS; CDR2 reads SASEGT. As DNA, the CDR3 is TGTGCCAGCAGTGAACCATCGGGGGCTGGGGCCAACGTCCTGACTTTC. Translating gives CASSEPSGAGANVLTF.

This clonotype was picked up many times. The chain combines TRBV5-4 with TRBJ2-5; possible D gene TRBD2, 6 bases. This CDR3 spans 16 amino acids. CDR1 is SGHNT, CDR2 YYREEE, per germline (reference sequence). The ends were cut back, 1 base at V and 4 bases at J, with 17 bases in the middle. The CDR3 region has the DNA TGTGCCAGCAGCTTGTCCTTGGGGTCGGGAGTAGAGACCCAGTACTTC. Protein sequence: CASSLSLGSGVETQYF.